The text below deals with one T cell receptor beta chain. What this receptor recognizes is not known. There are no base qualities to consult, and no much larger clone falls within one base. The data originate from a study of somatic mutations in cytotoxic T cells in rheumatoid arthritis (TCRdb year 2017). Notes on the research overall: Peripheral blood (just under 31 ml EDTA) was collected from patients immediately after diagnosis and before any treatment began. Sorted V beta1+ cells also underwent TCRB sequencing, and some V beta antibody-stained T-cell populations were flow-sorted at nearly 100% purity on a FACSAria II or Sony SH800. Whether expanded CD8+ T-cell clones in untreated, newly diagnosed rheumatoid arthritis carry somatic mutations was the study question, and clonality was characterized with TCRB deep sequencing. TCRB deep sequencing covered approximately 64 patients with rheumatoid arthritis along with about 20 healthy controls. Patient and control groups had essentially identical median ages. Beyond this particular receptor, the publication reports: The slight TRBV07 underrepresentation in patients was not adjusted for multiple comparisons. The expanded CD8+ clones had unknown antigen targets, and not appearing in virus-specific databases did not rule out that they were virus-specific. An increase of CD8+ clonality with age was seen in patients (Spearman r=0.49) but not in healthy controls. The largest CD8+ clone made up more than 20% of CD8+ cells in about an eighth of the roughly 60 patients, and blood and synovial fluid shared several identical CD8+ TCRB sequences. Rheumatoid arthritis patients and age-matched healthy controls did not significantly differ in CD8+ T-cell clonality.

Flow cytometry confirmed the purity of CD4+ and CD8+ cells that had been isolated by positive magnetic bead selection on an AutoMACS. After a first flow cytometry screen using a TCR V beta antibody panel, clonal expansions were characterized through TCRB deep sequencing of sorted CD8+ fractions. Isolation of peripheral blood mononuclear cells was done through Ficoll-Paque PLUS density gradient separation. Using Nucleospin Tissue or Tissue XS kits, DNA was extracted from CD4-enriched, CD8-enriched or PBMC samples, with quantification by a Qubit 2.0 fluorometer. Genomic DNA underwent TCRB CDR3 sequencing using the immunoSEQ assay. The original methods were these. Published virus-specific TCRB sequences were compared with patient CD8+ clones larger than 1%, and only a few matches were found. Only productive TCRB rearrangements were included in the analyses. A clone was defined by a unique TCRB CDR3 sequence, and clonality was computed as a productive clonality index based on Shannon entropy. Repertoire overlap for a pair of samples was computed from each clone's template counts relative to total templates per sample. V-gene usage from TCRB sequencing and V-gene usage measured by flow cytometry were correlated (Spearman r of 0.61). Drawn from immuneACCESS, this table holds only the in-frame rearrangements with V and J called that TCRdb kept. Clones are partly lost; checked studies trace under half to an unresolved V gene and leave the rest unexplained. The DNA gave D and trimming, while V, J and clone size come from that table. The sample records roughly 3,900 clones, approximately 93% of which are singletons. 7.5% to 8% of the sample rests with the top ten.

V lost 4 bases and J lost 2 bases; the stretch between them is 11 bases long. Inclusive of the bounding cysteine and phenylalanine, the CDR3 is 14 residues long. Here the CDR3 DNA is all that survives: 42 bases in frame from base 1. Sequences SGDLS (CDR1) and YYNGEE (CDR2) are obtained from the germline V gene. The TCR was taken from an older woman with rheumatoid arthritis. The V and J segments used are TRBV9 and TRBJ2-3; the D gene is perhaps TRBD2, from 7 matching bases. Specimen: CD8+ T cells sorted from blood. CDR3 protein: CASSLGGVTDTQYF. The bases read TGTGCCAGCAGCCTAGGGGGGGTCACAGATACGCAGTATTTT. The CDR3, completed at both ends by the reference TRBV9 and TRBJ2-3 genes, gives the full variable domain DSGVTQTPKHLITATGQRVTLRCSPRSGDLSVYWYQQSLDQGLQFLIQYYNGEERAKGNILERFSAQQFPDLHSELNLSSLELGDSALYFCASSLGGVTDTQYFGPGTRLTVL.